This T cell receptor beta chain was found in a study of shared clonotypes between healthy human individuals. Naive-designated CD8 cells lacked CD45RO, were positively enriched for CCR7, and omitted terminally differentiated effector memory CD45RA+ cells. Germline V gives CDR1 MRHNA, CDR2 SNTAGT. Between the trimmed V and J ends, which lost 7 bases and 6 bases, there was a span of 3 bases. CDR3 length: 9 residues. Sequencing used immunoSEQ multiplex PCR; TCRdb keeps in-frame clones, though not all of them. The data contain approximately 2,200,000 clones, 85% to 95% of them seen just once; the ten biggest clones take up more than 1.5%.

The sequencing input was naive CD8+ T cells from PBMCs. The V and J genes are TRBV6-4 and TRBJ2-5; D gene uncertain. This sequence originates from a man aged 18 to 29 in good health. Some clones in this sample may be carry-over from other donors' samples. CDR3 sequence (DNA): TGTGCCAGCATGAAGACCCAGTACTTC. Residues: CASMKTQYF.